This T cell receptor (beta chain) was obtained from a study of cytomegalovirus exposure and HLA in healthy donors. Study-wide points: Accurate prediction of most subjects' HLA-A and HLA-B alleles from TCR beta sequences was reported.

Points on this clone: Its antigen remains unknown.

Both 60 Vbeta primers and 13 Jbeta primers went into the PCR. Per the original data handling: As a later analysis found, there were about 80 million unique TCR beta chains, of which 8.5 million to 13 million were shared. Here immunoSEQ multiplex PCR was the method, and the copy in TCRdb shows in-frame clones only, minus some. V and J calls and clone size come straight from that table; D and trimming were deduced from the DNA. The sample consists of fewer than 95,000 clones, roughly 63% of them appearing once. Germline values: CDR1 SGHVS, CDR2 FQNEAQ. Germline trimming cut 6 bases from V and 2 bases from J; bases unmatched to any gene: 13. The CDR3 totals 16 residues.

The receptor was isolated from a woman in her twenties or thirties in good health and CMV-seronegative. The rearrangement links TRBV7-8 to TRBJ2-7, with 7 bases lining up with TRBD2. The sequenced sample consisted of PBMCs. The CDR3 reads CASRNRTGTTTYEQYF. CDR3 DNA sequence: TGTGCCAGCAGAAACCGAACCGGGACTACCACCTACGAGCAGTACTTC.